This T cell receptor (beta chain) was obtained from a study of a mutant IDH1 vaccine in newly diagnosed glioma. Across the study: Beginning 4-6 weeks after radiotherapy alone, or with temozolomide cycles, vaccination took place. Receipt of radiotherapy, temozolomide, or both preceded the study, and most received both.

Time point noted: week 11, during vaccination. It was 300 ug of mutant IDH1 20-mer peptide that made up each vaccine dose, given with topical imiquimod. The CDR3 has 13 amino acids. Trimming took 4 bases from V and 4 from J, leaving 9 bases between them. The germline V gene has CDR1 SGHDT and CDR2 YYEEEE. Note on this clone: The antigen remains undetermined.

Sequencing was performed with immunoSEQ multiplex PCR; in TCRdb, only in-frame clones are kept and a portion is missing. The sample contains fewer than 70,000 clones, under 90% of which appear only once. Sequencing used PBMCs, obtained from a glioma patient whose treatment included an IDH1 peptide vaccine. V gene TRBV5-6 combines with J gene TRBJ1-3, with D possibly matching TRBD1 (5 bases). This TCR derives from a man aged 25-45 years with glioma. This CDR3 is CASSRGSGNTIYF. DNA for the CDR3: TGTGCCAGCAGCAGGGGCTCGGGAAACACCATATATTTT.